The present T cell receptor (beta chain) was sequenced within a study of T cells in Graves' hyperthyroidism and ophthalmopathy. This clonotype was observed at least ten times. Regions amplified from RNA transcripts were the TCR beta CDR3 regions. An initial round of RT-PCR targeting the TCR CDR3 relied on the HTBI primer set. In TCRdb, the multiplex PCR reads were re-called with MiXCR into one record per CDR3 protein. There are more than 150,000 distinct CDR3 sequences in the sample; about a sixth occur only once, and 25% to 35% lies in the top ten. V was trimmed by 2 bases and J by 0 bases, leaving 9 bases between them. CDR3 size: 14 residues. Germline lookup yields CDR1 SGHDT and CDR2 YYEEEE.

The chain links TRBV5-6 to TRBJ2-7, with D perhaps TRBD1 or TRBD2 (5 bases each). Sequenced input: blood. This clonotype was obtained from a woman in her forties or fifties with Graves' hyperthyroidism. CDR3 region: CASSLKGTSYEQYF. CDR3 nucleotide sequence: TGTGCCAGCAGCTTAAAGGGGACCTCCTACGAGCAGTACTTC.